The next 15 T cell receptor beta chains were all read from a single sample in a study of T-cell reconstitution after alpha-beta-depleted transplantation in children. A library of TCRbeta sequences, prepared with unique molecular identifiers, was generated. TCRdb redid the calling of the PCR reads with MiXCR, one entry per CDR3 protein. The table records around 600,000 distinct CDR3 sequences, roughly 10% of them present only once. This material consisted of PBMCs from the stem cell graft donor, taken from the stem cell graft. Receptors originate from a human donor who donated a stem cell graft to a child with acute myeloid leukemia.

The J gene is TRBJ2-6, the V gene TRBV5-5, with D perhaps being TRBD1 or TRBD2 (5 bases each). Trimming stripped 0 bases from V and 0 bases from J, with 13 bases between. This CDR3 has 18 residues. Germline V gene data show CDR1 as SGHKS and CDR2 as YYEKEE (reference sequence). CDR3 loop: CASSLVGGPSSGANVLTF. CDR3 DNA: TGTGCCAGCAGCTTGGTTGGGGGACCGAGCTCTGGGGCCAACGTCCTGACTTTC.

The table lists this clonotype with a few counts. The V gene is TRBV7-8, the J gene TRBJ1-2; D possibly corresponds to TRBD1 (5 bases). The CDR3 covers 14 residues. The V end lost 5 bases, the J end lost 7 bases, and 17 bases lay between the germline ends. The germline gives CDR1 SGHVS, CDR2 FQNEAQ. CDR3 sequence (DNA): TGTGCCAGCAGCCCAAGGGCGGGACGGGCTGGCTACACCTTC. Protein sequence: CASSPRAGRAGYTF.

The rearrangement links TRBV4-2 to TRBJ2-1; 8 positions match TRBD2. The germline gives CDR1 LGHNA, CDR2 YNFKEQ. The length of the CDR3 is 19 residues. Trimming at V came to 0 bases and at J to 3 bases, leaving 13 bases not matched to a gene. In DNA, the CDR3 is TGTGCCAGCAGCCAAGATCGTCCGGGAGGGCCGGGAAACTACAATGAGCAGTTCTTC. Encoded protein: CASSQDRPGGPGNYNEQFF.

This clonotype was counted many times. The chain combines TRBV4-1 with TRBJ2-2, with D tentatively TRBD2 (7 bases). Germline V lookup: CDR1 MGHRA, CDR2 YSYEKL. The V end was cut by 4 bases, the J end by 8 bases, with 26 bases between. The length of the CDR3 is 18 residues. CDR3 amino acids: CASSPPGGGMLAAGELFF. DNA for the CDR3: TGCGCCAGCAGCCCCCCTGGAGGGGGGATGCTAGCGGCAGGGGAGCTGTTTTTT.

Ten or more counts support this clonotype. The rearrangement joins TRBV7-2 to TRBJ1-1; D is possibly TRBD1 (5 bases). V lost 6 bases, J lost 2 bases, and 13 bases lay in between. The CDR3 is 14 residues long. Germline V lookup: CDR1 SGHTA, CDR2 FQGNSA. For the CDR3, the DNA is TGTGCCAGCAGTTTAAGCAGGGTAAACACTGAAGCTTTCTTT. Translation: CASSLSRVNTEAFF.

The sample holds many counts of this clonotype. The rearrangement joins TRBV29-1 to TRBJ1-1; weak D call: TRBD1 (5 bases). The CDR3 totals 12 residues. V gave up 4 bases and J gave up 4 bases, with 10 bases separating them. From germline, CDR1 is SQVTM and CDR2 ANQGSEA. The CDR3 sequence is CSVVGVGTEAFF. DNA of the CDR3: TGCAGCGTTGTAGGGGTGGGCACTGAAGCTTTCTTT. The variable domain in full, completed from reference TRBV29-1 and TRBJ1-1, reads SAVISQKPSRDICQRGTSLTIQCQVDSQVTMMFWYRQQPGQSLTLIATANQGSEATYESGFVIDKFPISRPNLTFSTLTVSNMSPEDSSIYLCSVVGVGTEAFFGQGTRLTVV.

Regarding this clonotype: The CDR3 ends on some other residue instead of the conserved phenylalanine or tryptophan, so this is likely a read error. The V and J genes are TRBV4-2 and TRBJ2-3, with a weak D call TRBD2 (6 bases). The CDR3 is 14 amino acids. V was cut by 4 bases and J by 2 bases, with 10 bases left in between. Germline V gene lookup returns CDR1 LGHNA and CDR2 YNFKEQ. In DNA form, the CDR3 reads TGTGCCAGCAGCCTCGGACTAAACACAGATACGCAGTATTGT. This codes for CASSLGLNTDTQYC.

This chain links TRBV5-1 with TRBJ2-5; possibly TRBD1 or TRBD2 for D (6 bases each). The CDR3 has 15 residues. Trimming stripped 3 bases from V and 2 bases from J, with 14 bases between. Germline V gene data show CDR1 as SGHRS and CDR2 as YFSETQ. The CDR3: CASSSSQGRQETQYF. CDR3 DNA: TGCGCCAGCAGCTCCTCGCAGGGGAGGCAAGAGACCCAGTACTTC.

On this clonotype: Since no conserved phenylalanine or tryptophan closes the CDR3, a read error is the likely cause. This chain uses TRBV20-1 with TRBJ1-1, with a possible D match to TRBD1 (5 bases). Looked up from germline, CDR1 is DFQATT and CDR2 is SNEGSKA (reference sequence). The CDR3 is 15 amino acids. Trimming took 2 bases from V and 3 from J, leaving 16 bases between them. The DNA of the CDR3 is TGCAGTGCTAGAAGTATGGTAGGGGCATACACTGAAGCTTTCTCT. This sequence encodes CSARSMVGAYTEAFS.

This chain joins TRBV27 and TRBJ2-7; 7 bases are a match to TRBD1. CDR3 size: 15 residues. After removal of 2 bases from V and 1 base from J, the junction contained 5 bases not matched to a gene. In germline, CDR1 is MNHEY, CDR2 SMNVEV (reference sequence). The CDR3 DNA reads TGTGCCAGCAGTTTACAGGGACAGCATTCCTACGAGCAGTACTTC. As protein: CASSLQGQHSYEQYF.

This clonotype was detected a few times. As DNA, the CDR3 is TGTGCCACGACAGTGAGCTCCTACGAGCAGTACTTC. Translating gives CATTVSSYEQYF. The chain joins TRBV6-5 to TRBJ2-7, with D perhaps TRBD1 (5 bases). This CDR3 contains 12 residues. The germline V gene encodes CDR1 MNHEY and CDR2 SVGAGI. The germline V and J ends were trimmed by 10 bases and 0 bases, with 10 bases remaining between them.

This clonotype was detected a few times. CDR3 sequence reads: CASSYSGTDAGNSNQPQHF. Written as DNA, the CDR3 is TGTGCCAGCAGTTATTCCGGGACAGACGCGGGCAATAGCAATCAGCCCCAGCATTTT. The rearrangement uses TRBV6-2 or TRBV6-3 and TRBJ1-5, with 7 bases aligning to TRBD1. CDR1 and CDR2 from the germline V gene are MNHEY and SVGEGT. V lost 3 bases, J lost 0 bases, and 14 bases stayed unmatched. The CDR3 sequence is 19 residues long.

In DNA, the CDR3 is TGTGCCAGCAGCTTAGATGGGTACCAAGAGACCCAGTACTTC. Amino acid sequence: CASSLDGYQETQYF. The rearrangement uses TRBV7-9 and TRBJ2-5; D is unclear. Germline V CDR1 and CDR2: SEHNR, FQNEAQ (reference sequence). The CDR3 has 14 residues. The V end lost 1 base, the J end lost 0 bases, and 6 bases lay between the germline ends.

This clonotype was counted ten times or more. The CDR3 DNA is TGTGCCAGCAGCCCAGCTTGGGTTGCTTCACCCCTCCACTTT. Protein product: CASSPAWVASPLHF. This sequence joins TRBV7-9 and TRBJ1-6, with D hard to call. The CDR3 is 14 amino acids. Trimming stripped 5 bases from V and 9 bases from J, with 14 bases between. Germline CDR1 reads SEHNR; CDR2 reads FQNEAQ (reference sequence).

At least ten counts were recorded for this clonotype. The chain carries TRBV20-1 and TRBJ2-3; 12 bases fit TRBD1. This CDR3 region has 14 residues. J gave up 3 bases and V 4 bases, and 2 bases lay outside the gene matches. Per the germline V gene, CDR1 is DFQATT and CDR2 is SNEGSKA (reference sequence). CDR3 in DNA: TGCAGTGCTAAGGGACAGGGGGCAACAGATACGCAGTATTTT. Protein: CSAKGQGATDTQYF.